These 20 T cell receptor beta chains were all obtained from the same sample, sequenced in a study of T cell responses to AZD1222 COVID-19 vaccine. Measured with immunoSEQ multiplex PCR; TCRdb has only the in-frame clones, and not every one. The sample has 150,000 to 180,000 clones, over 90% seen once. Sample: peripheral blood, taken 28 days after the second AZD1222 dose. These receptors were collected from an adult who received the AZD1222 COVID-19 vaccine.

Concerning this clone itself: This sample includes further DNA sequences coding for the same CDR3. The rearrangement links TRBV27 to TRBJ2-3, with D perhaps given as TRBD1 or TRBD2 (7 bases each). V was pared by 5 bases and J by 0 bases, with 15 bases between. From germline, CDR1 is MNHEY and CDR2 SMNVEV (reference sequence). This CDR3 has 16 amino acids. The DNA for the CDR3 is TGTGCCAGCAGTCCAGGGGGGGGGCCCAGCACAGATACGCAGTATTTT. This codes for CASSPGGGPSTDTQYF.

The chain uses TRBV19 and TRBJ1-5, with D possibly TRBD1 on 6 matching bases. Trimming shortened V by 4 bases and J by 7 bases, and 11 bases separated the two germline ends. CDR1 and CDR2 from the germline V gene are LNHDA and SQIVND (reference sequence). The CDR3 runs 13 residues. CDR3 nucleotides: TGTGCCAGTAGTAGACAGGCGATACAGCCCCAGCATTTT. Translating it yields CASSRQAIQPQHF.

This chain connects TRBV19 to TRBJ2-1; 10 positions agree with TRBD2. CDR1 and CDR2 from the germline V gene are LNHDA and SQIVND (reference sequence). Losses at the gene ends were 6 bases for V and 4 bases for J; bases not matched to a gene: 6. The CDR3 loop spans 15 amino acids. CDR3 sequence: CASSTTSGNYNEQFF. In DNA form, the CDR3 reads TGTGCCAGTAGCACCACTAGCGGGAATTACAATGAGCAGTTCTTC. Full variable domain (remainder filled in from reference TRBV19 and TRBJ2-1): DGGITQSPKYLFRKEGQNVTLSCEQNLNHDAMYWYRQDPGQGLRLIYYSQIVNDFQKGDIAEGYSVSREKKESFPLTVTSAQKNPTAFYLCASSTTSGNYNEQFFGPGTRLTVL.

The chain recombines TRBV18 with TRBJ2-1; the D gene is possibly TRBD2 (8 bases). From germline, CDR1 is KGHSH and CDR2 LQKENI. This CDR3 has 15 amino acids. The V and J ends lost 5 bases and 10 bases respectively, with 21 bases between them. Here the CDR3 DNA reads TGTGCCAGCTCAATCCGGGAGGGGGCCGGACGGGAGCAGTTCTTC. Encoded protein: CASSIREGAGREQFF. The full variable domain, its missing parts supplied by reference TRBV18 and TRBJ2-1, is NAGVMQNPRHLVRRRGQEARLRCSPMKGHSHVYWYRQLPEEGLKFMVYLQKENIIDESGMPKERFSAEFPKEGPSILRIQQVVRGDSAAYFCASSIREGAGREQFFGPGTRLTVL.

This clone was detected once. CDR3 region: CASSQGTPHTYTF. The CDR3 DNA reads as TGTGCCAGCAGCCAGGGGACACCCCATACCTACACCTTC. The chain has TRBV3-1 (or the pseudogene TRBV3-2) and TRBJ1-2, with D maybe TRBD1 (6 bases). Trimming shortened V by 3 bases and J by 10 bases, and 15 bases separated the two germline ends. CDR3 length equals 13 residues. Germline-derived CDR1 and CDR2 are LGHDT and YNNKEL (reference sequence).

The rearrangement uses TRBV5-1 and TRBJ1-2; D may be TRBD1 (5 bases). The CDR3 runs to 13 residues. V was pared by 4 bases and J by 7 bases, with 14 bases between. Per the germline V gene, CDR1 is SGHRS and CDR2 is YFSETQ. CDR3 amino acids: CASSGTERGGYTF. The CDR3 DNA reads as TGCGCCAGCAGCGGGACGGAGAGAGGTGGCTACACCTTC.

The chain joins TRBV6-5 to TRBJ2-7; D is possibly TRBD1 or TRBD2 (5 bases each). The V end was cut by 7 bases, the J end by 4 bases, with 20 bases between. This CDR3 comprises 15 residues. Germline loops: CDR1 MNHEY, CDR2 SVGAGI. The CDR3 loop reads CASTQSPGTAYEQYF. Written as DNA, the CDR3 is TGTGCCAGCACCCAATCGCCTGGGACGGCTTACGAGCAGTACTTC.

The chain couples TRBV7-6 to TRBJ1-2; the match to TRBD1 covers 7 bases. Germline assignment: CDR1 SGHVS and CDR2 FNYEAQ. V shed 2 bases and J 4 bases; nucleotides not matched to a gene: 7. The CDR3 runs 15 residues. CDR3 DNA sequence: TGTGCCAGCAGCTTACAGGGGGAATCCCCCTATGGCTACACCTTC. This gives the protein CASSLQGESPYGYTF.

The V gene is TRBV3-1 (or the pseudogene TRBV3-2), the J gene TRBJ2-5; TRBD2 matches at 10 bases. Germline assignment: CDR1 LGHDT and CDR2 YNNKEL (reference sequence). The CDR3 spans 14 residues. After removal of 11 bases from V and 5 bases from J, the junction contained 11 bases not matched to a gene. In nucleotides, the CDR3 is TGTGCCGCGATAGCGGGGGGCCTTGGGGAGACCCAGTACTTC. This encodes CAAIAGGLGETQYF.

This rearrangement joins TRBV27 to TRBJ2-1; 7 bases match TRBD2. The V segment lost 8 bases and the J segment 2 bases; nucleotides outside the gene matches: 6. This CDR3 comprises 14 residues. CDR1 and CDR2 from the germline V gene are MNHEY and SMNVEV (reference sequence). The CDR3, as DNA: TGTGCCAGCGCAAACAGCGGGACCTACAATGAGCAGTTCTTC. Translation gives CASANSGTYNEQFF.

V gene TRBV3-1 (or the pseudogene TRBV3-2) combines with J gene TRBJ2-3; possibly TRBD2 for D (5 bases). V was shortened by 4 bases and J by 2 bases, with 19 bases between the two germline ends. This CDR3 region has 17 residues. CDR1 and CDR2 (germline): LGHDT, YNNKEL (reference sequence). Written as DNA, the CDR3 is TGTGCCAGCAGCCGCGGAAAGGACTCTGCCCTCACAGATACGCAGTATTTT. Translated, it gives CASSRGKDSALTDTQYF.

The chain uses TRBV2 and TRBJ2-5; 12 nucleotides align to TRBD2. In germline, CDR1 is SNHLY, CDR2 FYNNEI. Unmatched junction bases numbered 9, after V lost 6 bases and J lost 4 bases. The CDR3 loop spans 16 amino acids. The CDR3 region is CASSIILAGGRETQYF. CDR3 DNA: TGTGCCAGCAGCATAATTCTAGCGGGAGGGCGAGAGACCCAGTACTTC.

The CDR3, as DNA: TGTGCCAGCAGCCCCCTTGCCGTGCCATACTACGAGCAGTACTTC. Its protein is CASSPLAVPYYEQYF. This chain links TRBV7-2 with TRBJ2-7; D ambiguous. CDR3 length: 15 amino acids. Germline V gives CDR1 SGHTA, CDR2 FQGNSA. Trimming took 5 bases from V and 3 from J, leaving 17 bases between them. Complete variable domain (other parts from reference TRBV7-2 and TRBJ2-7): GAGVSQSPSNKVTEKGKDVELRCDPISGHTALYWYRQSLGQGLEFLIYFQGNSAPDKSGLPSDRFSAERTGGSVSTLTIQRTQQEDSAVYLCASSPLAVPYYEQYFGPGTRLTVT.

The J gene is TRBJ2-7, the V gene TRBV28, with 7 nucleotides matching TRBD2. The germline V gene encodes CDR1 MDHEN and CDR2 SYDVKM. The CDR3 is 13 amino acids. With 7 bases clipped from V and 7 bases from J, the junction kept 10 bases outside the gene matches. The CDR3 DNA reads TGTGCCAGCATTGAAGTGGGAGGGCATGAGCAGTACTTC. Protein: CASIEVGGHEQYF.

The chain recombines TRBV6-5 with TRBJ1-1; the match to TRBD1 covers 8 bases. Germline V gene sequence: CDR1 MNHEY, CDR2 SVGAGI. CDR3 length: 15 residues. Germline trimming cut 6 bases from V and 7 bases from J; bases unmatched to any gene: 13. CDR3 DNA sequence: TGTGCCAGCAGAAGCTCCGGGACAGGTTCATTTGAAGCTTTCTTT. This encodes CASRSSGTGSFEAFF.

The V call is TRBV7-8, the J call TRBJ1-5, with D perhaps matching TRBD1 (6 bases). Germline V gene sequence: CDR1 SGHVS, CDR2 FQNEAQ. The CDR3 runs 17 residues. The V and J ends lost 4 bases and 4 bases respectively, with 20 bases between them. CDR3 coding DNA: TGTGCCAGCAGCTCGTTTAACAGGGAATTATTGAATCAGCCCCAGCATTTT. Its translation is CASSSFNRELLNQPQHF.

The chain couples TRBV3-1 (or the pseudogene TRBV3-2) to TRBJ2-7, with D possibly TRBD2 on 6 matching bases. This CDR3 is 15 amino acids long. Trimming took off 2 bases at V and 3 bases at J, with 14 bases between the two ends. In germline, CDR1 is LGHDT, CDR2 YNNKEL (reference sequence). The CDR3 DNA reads TGTGCCAGCAGCCAAAACCCGGGACTGAGCTACGAGCAGTACTTC. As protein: CASSQNPGLSYEQYF.

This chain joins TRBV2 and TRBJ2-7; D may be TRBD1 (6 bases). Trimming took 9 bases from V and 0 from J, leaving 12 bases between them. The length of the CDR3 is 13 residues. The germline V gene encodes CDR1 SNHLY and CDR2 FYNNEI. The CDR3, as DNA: TGTGCCAGACAGGGAGAGAGCTCCTACGAGCAGTACTTC. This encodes CARQGESSYEQYF.

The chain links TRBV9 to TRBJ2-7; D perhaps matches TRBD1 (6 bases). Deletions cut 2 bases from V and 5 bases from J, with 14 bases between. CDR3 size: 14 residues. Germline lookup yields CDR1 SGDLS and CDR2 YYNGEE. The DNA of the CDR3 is TGTGCCAGCAGCGTGACCGCAGGGGACCACGAGCAGTACTTC. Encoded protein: CASSVTAGDHEQYF.

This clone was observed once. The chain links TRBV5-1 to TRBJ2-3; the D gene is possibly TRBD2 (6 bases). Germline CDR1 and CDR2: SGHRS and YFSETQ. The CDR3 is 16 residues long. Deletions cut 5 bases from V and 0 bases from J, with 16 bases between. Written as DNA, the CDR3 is TGCGCCAGCAGGGGACTCGGGACCTCCAGCACAGATACGCAGTATTTT. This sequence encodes CASRGLGTSSTDTQYF.